Presented here are 8 T cell receptor beta chains from one specimen sequenced in a study of T-cell reconstitution after alpha-beta-depleted transplantation in children. Unique molecular identifiers were built into the TCRbeta library. TCRdb reanalysed the PCR reads using MiXCR and keeps one entry per CDR3 protein. Among some 200,000 distinct CDR3 sequences listed, under 8.5% were seen once. Material: PBMCs, mostly from graft donor cells, obtained 360 days after TCRalphabeta/CD19-depleted stem cell transplant. These TCRs come from a male patient aged 2-10 years who had a stem cell transplant for acute myeloid leukemia, so the T cells may come from the graft donor.

This clonotype was recorded at least ten times. This chain joins TRBV12-3 or TRBV12-4 and TRBJ2-5; 7 bases line up with TRBD2. Losses at the gene ends were 4 bases for V and 3 bases for J; bases not matched to a gene: 5. The CDR3 runs 14 residues. The CDR3 loop is CASSSRTRKETQYF. Written as DNA, the CDR3 is TGTGCCAGCAGTTCCCGGACTAGGAAAGAGACCCAGTACTTC.

V usage is TRBV5-1 and J usage is TRBJ1-2, with D uncertain. V lost 1 base to trimming and J lost 0 bases, with 16 bases between them. The CDR3 covers 17 residues. Germline loops: CDR1 SGHRS, CDR2 YFSETQ. Written as DNA, the CDR3 is TGCGCCAGCAGCTTGAACGATGAAGGGCGGGCTAACTATGGCTACACCTTC. It translates to CASSLNDEGRANYGYTF.

This clonotype was seen a handful of times. This chain connects TRBV7-2 to TRBJ2-3; D is ambiguous. Germline CDR1 is SGHTA and CDR2 is FQGNSA. The CDR3 has 14 residues. Trimming shortened V by 5 bases and J by 2 bases, and 11 bases separated the two germline ends. The CDR3 DNA reads TGTGCCAGCAGCCCTAGAGATTTCACAGATACGCAGTATTTT. It yields the protein CASSPRDFTDTQYF.

This chain links TRBV23-1 with TRBJ2-7; D ambiguous. Being an ORF, TRBV23-1 has a function that is uncertain. This CDR3 is 13 amino acids long. V lost 5 bases and J lost 7, with 15 bases in between. CDR3 sequence (DNA): TGCGCCAGCAGTTATAGCTCCACGAGGGAGCAGTACTTC. Amino acid sequence: CASSYSSTREQYF.

In this sample, this clonotype turned up many times. This chain links TRBV10-3 with TRBJ1-3; D remains unclear. CDR3 length: 12 residues. Deletions cut 2 bases from V and 3 bases from J, with 2 bases between. Germline V lookup: CDR1 ENHRY, CDR2 SYGVKD. The CDR3 protein is CAISEGGNTIYF. The CDR3 coding sequence is TGTGCCATCAGTGAGGGTGGAAACACCATATATTTT.

The chain joins TRBV29-1 to TRBJ2-7; D perhaps matches TRBD1 (6 bases). This CDR3 has 11 amino acids. The V end lost 4 bases, the J end lost 6 bases, and 10 bases lay between the germline ends. Germline V gene sequence: CDR1 SQVTM, CDR2 ANQGSEA. The CDR3 DNA sequence: TGCAGCGTTGTAGGCAGGGGCGAGCAGTACTTC. This codes for CSVVGRGEQYF.

This clonotype was found a few times. This chain joins TRBV28 and TRBJ2-7, with D tentatively TRBD2 (5 bases). Germline V CDR1 and CDR2: MDHEN, SYDVKM. V lost 11 bases to trimming and J lost 2 bases, with 13 bases between them. The CDR3 has 12 amino acids. Written as DNA, the CDR3 is TGTGCCTCGAGTTCGGGGACCTACGAGCAGTACGTC. Residues: CASSSGTYEQYV.

This clonotype has ten or more counts. The chain couples TRBV29-1 to TRBJ2-1, with D perhaps being TRBD1 or TRBD2 (6 bases each). Germline CDR1 reads SQVTM; CDR2 reads ANQGSEA. The germline V and J ends were trimmed by 6 bases and 2 bases, with 14 bases remaining between them. This CDR3 has 14 residues. The CDR3 sequence: CSVETGRPYNEQFF. CDR3 sequence (DNA): TGCAGCGTGGAAACAGGGAGGCCCTACAATGAGCAGTTCTTC.